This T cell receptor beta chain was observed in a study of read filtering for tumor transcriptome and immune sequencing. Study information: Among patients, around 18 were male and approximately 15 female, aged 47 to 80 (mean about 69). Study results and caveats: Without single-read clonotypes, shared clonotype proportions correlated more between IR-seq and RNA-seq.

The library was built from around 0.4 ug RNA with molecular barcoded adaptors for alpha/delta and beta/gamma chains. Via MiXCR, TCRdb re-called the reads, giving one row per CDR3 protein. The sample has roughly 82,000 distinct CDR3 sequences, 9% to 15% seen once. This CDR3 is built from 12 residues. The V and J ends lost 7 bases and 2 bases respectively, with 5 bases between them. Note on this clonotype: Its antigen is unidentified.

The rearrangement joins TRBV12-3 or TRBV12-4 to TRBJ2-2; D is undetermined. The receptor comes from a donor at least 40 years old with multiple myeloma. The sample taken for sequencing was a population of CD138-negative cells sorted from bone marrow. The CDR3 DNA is TGTGCCAGCATCCAAAACACCGGGGAGCTGTTTTTT. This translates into CASIQNTGELFF.